These 9 T cell receptor beta chains originate from one sample sequenced in a study of monozygotic twins with cystic fibrosis. Assay used: immunoSEQ multiplex PCR; TCRdb lists only in-frame clones, some missing. The top ten hold about 0.2% of the sample, which has about 36,000 clones, around 90% seen once. Sample: blood. The receptors stem from a boy between 2 and 10 years old with cystic fibrosis.

This clone was found a few times. The V gene is TRBV7-8, the J gene TRBJ1-1; tentatively, D is TRBD1 (6 bases). The CDR3 has 14 amino acids. V was pared by 4 bases and J by 6 bases, with 15 bases between. Germline V gene lookup returns CDR1 SGHVS and CDR2 FQNEAQ. CDR3 DNA sequence: TGTGCCAGCAGCTCACATCAACAGGGCGCTGAAGCTTTCTTT. This codes for CASSSHQQGAEAFF.

The genes are TRBV18 and TRBJ2-7; D uncertain. Trimming shortened V by 1 base and J by 4 bases, and 20 bases separated the two germline ends. Germline CDR1 is KGHSH and CDR2 is LQKENI. The CDR3 length is 17 residues. CDR3: CASSPRAANMAGYEQYF. CDR3 DNA sequence: TGTGCCAGCTCACCACGGGCGGCCAACATGGCCGGGTACGAGCAGTACTTC.

This chain joins TRBV12-5 and TRBJ2-3; 8 bases agree with TRBD2. Per the germline V gene, CDR1 is LGHNT and CDR2 is FRNRAP. CDR3 size: 14 residues. The junction had 9 bases not matched to a gene; V was cut back by 11 bases and J by 2 bases. The CDR3 is CASGLGPSTDTQYF. The CDR3 DNA follows: TGTGCTTCGGGACTAGGCCCTTCCACAGATACGCAGTATTTT.

This sequence joins TRBV11-3 and TRBJ1-1; D call uncertain. The germline V gene encodes CDR1 SGHNT and CDR2 YENEEA. V was pared by 4 bases and J by 1 base, with 7 bases between. CDR3 length: 13 amino acids. The CDR3 reads CASSSKTNTEAFF. The DNA for the CDR3 is TGTGCCAGCAGCTCAAAAACGAACACTGAAGCTTTCTTT.

The chain carries TRBV9 and TRBJ2-7, with 9 positions matching TRBD1. Per the germline V gene, CDR1 is SGDLS and CDR2 is YYNGEE. CDR3 length equals 15 residues. With V trimmed by 4 bases and J by 2 bases, 7 bases remained unmatched. The DNA for the CDR3 is TGTGCCAGCAGCCCGACGGGACAGGGAGCCTACGAGCAGTACTTC. As protein: CASSPTGQGAYEQYF.

This clone was seen once. V gene TRBV5-1 combines with J gene TRBJ1-3, with 9 bases aligning to TRBD1. V lost 2 bases, J lost 0 bases, and 6 bases stayed unmatched. This CDR3 has 17 amino acids. CDR1 and CDR2 (germline): SGHRS, YFSETQ. CDR3 residues: CASSLGQGTSSGNTIYF. The DNA of the CDR3 is TGCGCCAGCAGCTTAGGACAGGGGACCAGCTCTGGAAACACCATATATTTT.

This rearrangement joins TRBV19 to TRBJ2-1, with 12 bases that match TRBD2. The J segment lost 8 bases and the V segment lost 10 bases, leaving 12 bases of the junction unmatched. In germline, CDR1 is LNHDA, CDR2 SQIVND (reference sequence). The CDR3 runs 15 residues. In DNA form, the CDR3 reads TGTGCCACCAGTGCCCTAGCGGGGGGGGTAGATGAGCAGTTCTTC. This gives the protein CATSALAGGVDEQFF.

The J gene is TRBJ1-5, the V gene TRBV6-5; possibly TRBD1 for D (6 bases). The V gene lost 6 bases and the J gene lost 0 bases, with 9 bases spanning the gap. The CDR3 consists of 14 residues. Germline CDR1 and CDR2: MNHEY and SVGAGI. The CDR3 sequence is CASSKDSSNQPQHF. The CDR3 nucleotides are TGTGCCAGCAGCAAGGACAGTAGCAATCAGCCCCAGCATTTT.

The chain couples TRBV13 to TRBJ2-2; weak D call: TRBD2 (6 bases). CDR3 size: 15 residues. Germline V gene lookup returns CDR1 PRHDT and CDR2 FYEKMQ (reference sequence). Trimming stripped 5 bases from V and 2 bases from J, with 12 bases between. Here the CDR3 DNA reads TGTGCCAGCAGCACAGACGGGACTAACACCGGGGAGCTGTTTTTT. The encoded protein is CASSTDGTNTGELFF. The full variable domain, with the rest looked up from reference TRBV13 and TRBJ2-2, is AAGVIQSPRHLIKEKRETATLKCYPIPRHDTVYWYQQGPGQDPQFLISFYEKMQSDKGSIPDRFSAQQFSDYHSELNMSSLELGDSALYFCASSTDGTNTGELFFGEGSRLTVL.